These 2 T cell receptor beta chains came from one sample sequenced in a study of blood T cell repertoires in COVID-19. Clones were read by immunoSEQ multiplex PCR, and TCRdb kept only the in-frame ones, dropping some. The sample carries around 250,000 clones, 75% to 90% recorded once. Sequencing was performed on PBMCs or T cells enriched from blood (not recorded which). These receptors all stem from a woman aged 40-49 years who had been exposed to COVID-19.

The chain has TRBV28 and TRBJ1-2, with D tentatively TRBD1 (6 bases). Trimming left V 6 bases short and J 7 bases short, with 18 bases between. Germline V CDR1 and CDR2: MDHEN, SYDVKM. The CDR3 covers 14 residues. The CDR3 sequence is CASRLQGGEGGYTF. The CDR3 DNA reads as TGTGCCAGCAGATTACAGGGAGGTGAAGGTGGCTACACCTTC.

The chain recombines TRBV3-1 (or the pseudogene TRBV3-2) with TRBJ2-3; D unclear. CDR3 length: 11 residues. Germline values: CDR1 LGHDT, CDR2 YNNKEL (reference sequence). Trimming cost V 2 bases and J 11 bases, with 8 bases left between them. The CDR3 protein is CASSQSQKQYF. CDR3 nucleotide sequence: TGTGCCAGCAGCCAATCCCAAAAGCAGTATTTT.